The 8 T cell receptor beta chains below all came from one sample that was sequenced in a study of Graves' ophthalmopathy and Graves' hyperthyroidism. The study amplified TCR beta CDR3 regions using RNA transcripts. RT-PCR in the first round used HTBI primers; a second-round multiplex PCR followed. TCRdb reanalysed the multiplex PCR reads using MiXCR and keeps one entry per CDR3 protein. The profile shows approximately 150,000 distinct CDR3 sequences, 35% to 45% of them singletons. Specimen: peripheral blood. The receptors here all came from a man aged 25-45 years with Graves' ophthalmopathy.

In its sample, this clonotype was seen many times. The genes are TRBV20-1 and TRBJ2-7; TRBD1 agrees at 8 bases. Germline CDR1 reads DFQATT; CDR2 reads SNEGSKA (reference sequence). The CDR3 is made up of 15 amino acids. Germline trimming cut 4 bases from V and 4 bases from J; bases unmatched to any gene: 12. The CDR3 bases are TGCAGTGCTAAAGGGACAGGCCGAGGTTCTTACGAGCAGTACTTC. As protein: CSAKGTGRGSYEQYF.

This clonotype was observed at least ten times. The chain uses TRBV2 and TRBJ2-5; D might be TRBD1 (6 bases). CDR1 is SNHLY and CDR2 is FYNNEI in the germline V gene. V dropped 3 bases and J dropped 2 bases, with 10 bases sitting between them. The CDR3 covers 14 residues. As DNA, the CDR3 is TGTGCCAGCAGTGATTGGACAGAGCAAGAGACCCAGTACTTC. It translates to CASSDWTEQETQYF.

V is TRBV20-1 and J is TRBJ2-7, with TRBD1 as a possible D gene (6 bases). The CDR3 sequence is 14 residues long. Germline CDR1 DFQATT, CDR2 SNEGSKA (reference sequence). V was pared by 2 bases and J by 4 bases, with 15 bases between. In DNA form, the CDR3 reads TGCAGTGCTAGAAATGACAGGTTAGAGTACGAGCAGTACTTC. Residues: CSARNDRLEYEQYF.

The J gene is TRBJ1-2, the V gene TRBV12-3 or TRBV12-4, with D unresolved. V was trimmed by 7 bases and J by 7 bases, leaving 13 bases between them. The CDR3 spans 12 residues. CDR3 sequence reads: CASTMYSLGYTF. The DNA of the CDR3 is TGTGCCAGCACCATGTACAGCCTTGGCTACACCTTC.

In DNA form, the CDR3 reads TGTGCCAGCAGCCGGGTGGCGGCAGGGGCGAAATATAATTCACCCCTCCACTTT. Amino acid sequence: CASSRVAAGAKYNSPLHF. J is TRBJ1-6 and V is TRBV7-2; a weak D match, TRBD1 (6 bases). The CDR3 consists of 18 residues. In germline, CDR1 is SGHTA, CDR2 FQGNSA. Trimming took 5 bases from V and 4 from J, leaving 21 bases between them. Complete variable domain (other parts from reference TRBV7-2 and TRBJ1-6): GAGVSQSPSNKVTEKGKDVELRCDPISGHTALYWYRQSLGQGLEFLIYFQGNSAPDKSGLPSDRFSAERTGGSVSTLTIQRTQQEDSAVYLCASSRVAAGAKYNSPLHFGNGTRLTVT.

Ten or more counts support this clonotype. V usage is TRBV7-3 and J usage is TRBJ1-1; TRBD1 is a possible D gene (5 bases). There are 15 residues in the CDR3. V gave up 0 bases and J gave up 0 bases, with 8 bases separating them. CDR1 and CDR2 (germline): SGHTA, FQGTGA. The CDR3 DNA sequence: TGTGCCAGCAGCTTAACCCAGGGTTTGAACACTGAAGCTTTCTTT. This codes for CASSLTQGLNTEAFF. The full variable domain, in which reference TRBV7-3 and TRBJ1-1 provide the parts outside the CDR3, is GAGVSQTPSNKVTEKGKYVELRCDPISGHTALYWYRQSLGQGPEFLIYFQGTGAADDSGLPNDRFFAVRPEGSVSTLKIQRTERGDSAVYLCASSLTQGLNTEAFFGQGTRLTVV.

The chain recombines TRBV10-3 with TRBJ2-7; TRBD1 matches at 8 bases. The V segment lost 8 bases and the J segment 2 bases; nucleotides outside the gene matches: 14. In germline, CDR1 is ENHRY, CDR2 SYGVKD. This CDR3 is 16 amino acids long. DNA of the CDR3: TGTGCCATCTCCCAGGGGGCTTCCCAAGGGACCTACGAGCAGTACTTC. This codes for CAISQGASQGTYEQYF.

This clonotype was seen many times. The gene calls are TRBV27 and TRBJ2-5; D call uncertain. Trimming shortened V by 5 bases and J by 5 bases, and 15 bases separated the two germline ends. The germline CDR1 and CDR2 sequences are MNHEY and SMNVEV (reference sequence). The CDR3 is 14 residues long. CDR3 region: CASSPRSARETQYF. CDR3 bases: TGTGCCAGCAGTCCTAGGTCCGCGCGGGAGACCCAGTACTTC.